This TCR beta chain was observed in a study of blood T cell repertoires in COVID-19. As for the study in general: PBMCs, B-cell-depleted T cells, or T cells were the source of the cDNA or gDNA that made up the material.

Clones were sequenced by immunoSEQ multiplex PCR, and TCRdb holds only the in-frame ones, with some missing. The sample lists about 200,000 clones; roughly 86% were seen once. Per germline, CDR1 KGHSH and CDR2 LQKENI. CDR3 length: 16 residues. Trimming took 6 bases from V and 5 from J; bases not matched to a gene: 10. Cohorts were assigned according to the clinical history that participants reported. This sequence originates from a woman in her 30s with acute COVID-19. The chain employs TRBV18 and TRBJ2-7; TRBD2 aligns across 13 bases. Sequenced material: PBMCs or T cells enriched from blood (not recorded which). CDR3 in amino acids: CASSETSGGAWNEQYF. The CDR3 DNA sequence: TGTGCCAGCTCCGAAACTAGCGGGGGGGCGTGGAACGAGCAGTACTTC.